These T cell receptor beta chains were read from a single sample in a study of beta chain features in type 1 diabetes. Assay used: immunoSEQ multiplex PCR; TCRdb lists only in-frame clones, some missing. The table records 500,000 to 650,000 clones, under 15% of them present only once. Material for sequencing was naive CD4+ T cells from blood. The source of these receptors is a man aged 30-40 years with type 1 diabetes. CDR3s leave out the opening cysteine and the closing phenylalanine or tryptophan.

j_call: TRBJ2-1; v_call: TRBV15; cdr3_length: 10; cdr3_aa: ATSRDTGEQF
j_call: TRBJ2-5; v_call: TRBV18; cdr3_length: 10; cdr3_aa: ASSGMLETQY
j_call: TRBJ2-6; v_call: TRBV5-1; cdr3_length: 14; cdr3_aa: ASSLGQGAGANVLT
j_call: TRBJ1-2; v_call: TRBV7-9; cdr3_length: 12; cdr3_aa: ASRPSGANYGYT
j_call: TRBJ2-7; v_call: TRBV5-1; cdr3_length: 12; cdr3_aa: ASSSRDGPYEQY
j_call: TRBJ2-5; v_call: TRBV7-2; cdr3_length: 13; cdr3_aa: ASSPNRDFQETQY
j_call: TRBJ1-4; v_call: TRBV7-2; cdr3_length: 13; cdr3_aa: ASSLAGSTNEKLF
j_call: TRBJ2-5; v_call: TRBV5-1; cdr3_length: 12; cdr3_aa: ASSPTSEQETQY
j_call: TRBJ1-1; v_call: TRBV9; cdr3_length: 11; cdr3_aa: ASSSQTAGEAF
j_call: TRBJ2-3; v_call: TRBV7-2; cdr3_length: 13; cdr3_aa: ASSSRDRVADTQY
j_call: TRBJ2-7; v_call: TRBV18; cdr3_length: 12; cdr3_aa: ASSPFEGSYEQY
j_call: TRBJ2-3; v_call: TRBV29-1; cdr3_length: 12; cdr3_aa: SVSTGRRTDTQY
j_call: TRBJ1-1; v_call: TRBV9; cdr3_length: 12; cdr3_aa: ASSVDRVIGEAF
j_call: TRBJ1-2; v_call: TRBV25-1; cdr3_length: 12; cdr3_aa: ASSVGGQGHGYT
j_call: TRBJ1-1; v_call: TRBV18; cdr3_length: 11; cdr3_aa: ASSPISYTEAF
j_call: TRBJ1-1; v_call: TRBV4-2; cdr3_length: 12; cdr3_aa: ASSQADRESEAF
j_call: TRBJ2-7; v_call: TRBV25-1; cdr3_length: 13; cdr3_aa: ASSESWDRPYEQY
j_call: TRBJ2-2; v_call: TRBV11-2; cdr3_length: 11; cdr3_aa: ASTLTHTGELF
j_call: TRBJ1-3; v_call: TRBV13; cdr3_length: 14; cdr3_aa: ASSFTGGLSGNTIY
j_call: TRBJ1-2; v_call: TRBV4-2; cdr3_length: 13; cdr3_aa: ASSLGHSAGNGYT